What follows are 21 T cell receptor beta chains derived from one specimen sequenced in a study of radiotherapy plus CTLA-4 blockade in lung cancer. Produced via immunoSEQ multiplex PCR; TCRdb's table is partial and in-frame only. The table includes under 110,000 clones, more than 75% detected once. The sample was peripheral blood, taken from a patient treated with radiotherapy plus ipilimumab. The receptors stem from a human donor with non-small cell lung cancer that progressed on radiotherapy plus ipilimumab. Some clones in this sample may be carry-over from other donors' samples.

The chain couples TRBV25-1 to TRBJ2-1; 14 positions agree with TRBD2. CDR3 length equals 17 residues. J lost 6 bases, V lost 5 bases, and 9 bases had no gene match. Per the germline V gene, CDR1 is MGHDK and CDR2 is SYGVNS. CDR3 nucleotides: TGTGCCAGCAGTCAACCGGGACTAGCGGGGGCACTCAATGAGCAGTTCTTC. Residues: CASSQPGLAGALNEQFF.

This chain links TRBV29-1 with TRBJ2-5, with D perhaps matching TRBD1 (5 bases). This CDR3 comprises 12 residues. CDR1 and CDR2 from the germline V gene are SQVTM and ANQGSEA. V was trimmed by 3 bases and J by 5 bases, leaving 10 bases between them. CDR3 in amino acids: CSVDRGRETQYF. The DNA for the CDR3 is TGCAGCGTTGATAGGGGTCGTGAGACCCAGTACTTC.

CDR3: CATSTGRQETQYF. The CDR3 nucleotides are TGTGCCACTTCGACAGGGAGGCAAGAGACCCAGTACTTC. This chain connects TRBV5-4 to TRBJ2-5, with D maybe TRBD1 (7 bases). The CDR3 runs to 13 residues. Germline CDR1 and CDR2: SGHNT and YYREEE (reference sequence). V lost 9 bases, J lost 2 bases, and 14 bases lay in between.

This clone was picked up one time. The chain links TRBV9 to TRBJ1-1; D uncertain. V lost 4 bases and J lost 3, with 13 bases in between. The CDR3 is made up of 14 amino acids. Germline-derived CDR1 and CDR2 are SGDLS and YYNGEE. Here the CDR3 DNA reads TGTGCCAGCAGCAGAGAAGTGGCATACACTGAAGCTTTCTTT. It yields the protein CASSREVAYTEAFF.

The chain employs TRBV30 and TRBJ1-2; 8 bases map to TRBD1. CDR1 and CDR2 (germline): GTSNPN, SVGIG (reference sequence). The J segment lost 1 base and the V segment lost 3 bases, leaving 19 bases of the junction unmatched. The CDR3 runs 19 residues. CDR3 DNA sequence: TGTGCCTGGAGGACGCGCCAGGGGACAGGTGGGGGTGGTAACTATGGCTACACCTTC. Translating it yields CAWRTRQGTGGGGNYGYTF.

This chain uses TRBV9 with TRBJ2-5; a possible D gene is TRBD2 (6 bases). Germline-derived CDR1 and CDR2 are SGDLS and YYNGEE. The V gene lost 0 bases and the J gene lost 5 bases, with 14 bases spanning the gap. The CDR3 contains 15 residues. The DNA of the CDR3 is TGTGCCAGCAGCGTAGGAGGAGGGGAAGGGGAGACCCAGTACTTC. It codes for CASSVGGGEGETQYF.

Only one count was recorded for this clone. The chain carries TRBV5-1 and TRBJ2-1; D unclear. Trimming cost V 0 bases and J 9 bases, with 10 bases left between them. The germline gives CDR1 SGHRS, CDR2 YFSETQ. The CDR3 covers 13 residues. CDR3 sequence reads: CASSLGLGGEQFF. The CDR3, as DNA: TGCGCCAGCAGCTTGGGTTTAGGCGGTGAGCAGTTCTTC.

V is TRBV4-2 and J is TRBJ1-6; no clear D gene. The CDR3 spans 16 residues. Germline V gene lookup returns CDR1 LGHNA and CDR2 YNFKEQ. V lost 2 bases and J 0 bases, leaving 8 bases between the germline ends. As DNA, the CDR3 is TGTGCCAGCAGCCAAACCGGATACTCCTATAATTCACCCCTCCACTTT. Its protein product is CASSQTGYSYNSPLHF.

The chain combines TRBV7-2 with TRBJ2-3, with 8 bases fitting TRBD1. The junction had 3 bases not matched to a gene; V was cut back by 3 bases and J by 4 bases. In germline, CDR1 is SGHTA, CDR2 FQGNSA. The CDR3 extends over 14 amino acids. In DNA form, the CDR3 reads TGTGCCAGCAGCTTGCTCAGGGGGCCAGATACGCAGTATTTT. Translated: CASSLLRGPDTQYF. Based on the CDR3 plus reference TRBV7-2 and TRBJ2-3, the full variable domain is GAGVSQSPSNKVTEKGKDVELRCDPISGHTALYWYRQSLGQGLEFLIYFQGNSAPDKSGLPSDRFSAERTGGSVSTLTIQRTQQEDSAVYLCASSLLRGPDTQYFGPGTRLTVL.

The V call is TRBV29-1, the J call TRBJ2-5; maybe TRBD2 (6 bases). This CDR3 comprises 15 residues. CDR1 SQVTM and CDR2 ANQGSEA come from the germline V gene. The germline V and J ends were trimmed by 1 base and 1 base, with 13 bases remaining between them. CDR3: CSVEGGRGVQETQYF. The DNA of the CDR3 is TGCAGCGTTGAAGGAGGGCGGGGAGTCCAAGAGACCCAGTACTTC.

The chain recombines TRBV5-1 with TRBJ2-2; 10 nucleotides line up with TRBD1. Germline values: CDR1 SGHRS, CDR2 YFSETQ. V shed 4 bases, J shed 4 bases, and the junction held 4 bases outside the gene matches. The CDR3 sequence is 15 residues long. This CDR3 is CASSKDRGFTGELFF. The CDR3 region has the DNA TGCGCCAGCAGCAAGGACAGGGGGTTCACCGGGGAGCTGTTTTTT. The full variable domain, with the rest looked up from reference TRBV5-1 and TRBJ2-2, is KAGVTQTPRYLIKTRGQQVTLSCSPISGHRSVSWYQQTPGQGLQFLFEYFSETQRNKGNFPGRFSGRQFSNSRSEMNVSTLELGDSALYLCASSKDRGFTGELFFGEGSRLTVL.

V usage is TRBV11-2 and J usage is TRBJ1-6; perhaps TRBD1 as D (6 bases). V dropped 0 bases and J dropped 10 bases, with 19 bases sitting between them. Germline V gene lookup returns CDR1 SGHAT and CDR2 FQNNGV. The CDR3 is made up of 17 amino acids. The CDR3 nucleotides read TGTGCCAGCAGCTTAGAGGACGACAGGCTCCTACGATCACCCCTCCACTTT. Protein sequence: CASSLEDDRLLRSPLHF. The variable domain in full, with the rest retrieved from reference TRBV11-2 and TRBJ1-6, is EAGVAQSPRYKIIEKRQSVAFWCNPISGHATLYWYQQILGQGPKLLIQFQNNGVVDDSQLPKDRFSAERLKGVDSTLKIQPAKLEDSAVYLCASSLEDDRLLRSPLHFGNGTRLTVT.

CDR3 residues: CASSSTGGRSYNEQFF. The CDR3 DNA reads as TGTGCCAGCAGTTCAACAGGGGGCAGGTCCTACAATGAGCAGTTCTTC. This chain links TRBV28 with TRBJ2-1; the match to TRBD1 covers 9 bases. Germline CDR1 and CDR2: MDHEN and SYDVKM. This CDR3 contains 16 residues. V was clipped by 4 bases and J by 1 base; unmatched bases: 5.

This chain uses TRBV27 with TRBJ2-3; D perhaps matches TRBD2 (6 bases). V lost 5 bases and J lost 3, with 9 bases in between. CDR1 and CDR2 from the germline V gene are MNHEY and SMNVEV (reference sequence). The CDR3 consists of 13 residues. The CDR3 here is CASSVLATDTQYF. The CDR3 DNA reads TGTGCCAGCAGTGTACTAGCAACAGATACGCAGTATTTT.

The rearrangement links TRBV4-3 to TRBJ1-6; tentatively, D is TRBD1 (5 bases). CDR3 length equals 14 residues. The V gene lost 3 bases and the J gene lost 2 bases, with 5 bases spanning the gap. Germline CDR1 LGHNA, CDR2 YSLEER. CDR3 DNA: TGCGCCAGCAGCCAGGGGGCCTATAATTCACCCCTCCACTTT. It encodes CASSQGAYNSPLHF.

This clone was seen once. The rearrangement joins TRBV9 to TRBJ2-5; TRBD2 agrees at 7 bases. CDR3 size: 15 residues. V shed 4 bases, J shed 5 bases, and the junction held 11 bases outside the gene matches. CDR1 SGDLS and CDR2 YYNGEE come from the germline V gene. CDR3 bases: TGTGCCAGCAGCAAGATGTGGACTAGTTATGAGACCCAGTACTTC. Amino acid sequence: CASSKMWTSYETQYF.

The J gene is TRBJ2-7, the V gene TRBV28; D ambiguous. The CDR3 is 13 residues long. Looked up from germline, CDR1 is MDHEN and CDR2 is SYDVKM. V lost 2 bases to trimming and J lost 1 base, with 6 bases between them. The CDR3 nucleotides are TGTGCCAGCAGTTTAGTCGGGTCCTACGAGCAGTACTTC. Translation: CASSLVGSYEQYF.

The gene calls are TRBV7-3 and TRBJ1-2; D possibly corresponds to TRBD1 (6 bases). The CDR3 runs to 14 residues. Trimming shortened V by 1 base and J by 3 bases, and 9 bases separated the two germline ends. CDR1 and CDR2 (germline): SGHTA, FQGTGA. In nucleotides, the CDR3 is TGTGCCAGCAGCTTAATCGCAGGGGACTATGGCTACACCTTC. Residues: CASSLIAGDYGYTF.

This clone appeared many times. The genes are TRBV4-2 and TRBJ2-1; 11 bases align to TRBD2. This CDR3 is built from 16 residues. V was clipped by 0 bases and J by 4 bases; unmatched bases: 2. The germline CDR1 and CDR2 sequences are LGHNA and YNFKEQ. The CDR3 coding sequence is TGTGCCAGCAGCCAAGATAGCGGGGGGGTATACAATGAGCAGTTCTTC. Encoded protein: CASSQDSGGVYNEQFF.

The rearrangement uses TRBV21-1 and TRBJ2-3; the table calls TRBD2, which could not be checked here. TRBV21-1 is assigned pseudogene status. The CDR3 loop spans 15 amino acids. The CDR3 sequence is CASSVRGGHTDTQYF. CDR3 DNA: TGTGCCAGCAGCGTCCGCGGGGGGCACACAGATACGCAGTATTTT.

The chain recombines TRBV5-1 with TRBJ1-4; D unclear. The germline CDR1 and CDR2 sequences are SGHRS and YFSETQ. This CDR3 is built from 16 residues. The germline V and J ends were trimmed by 0 bases and 0 bases, with 9 bases remaining between them. The CDR3 protein is CASSLATVSTNEKLFF. The CDR3 DNA is TGCGCCAGCAGCTTGGCTACAGTTTCAACTAATGAAAAACTGTTTTTT.